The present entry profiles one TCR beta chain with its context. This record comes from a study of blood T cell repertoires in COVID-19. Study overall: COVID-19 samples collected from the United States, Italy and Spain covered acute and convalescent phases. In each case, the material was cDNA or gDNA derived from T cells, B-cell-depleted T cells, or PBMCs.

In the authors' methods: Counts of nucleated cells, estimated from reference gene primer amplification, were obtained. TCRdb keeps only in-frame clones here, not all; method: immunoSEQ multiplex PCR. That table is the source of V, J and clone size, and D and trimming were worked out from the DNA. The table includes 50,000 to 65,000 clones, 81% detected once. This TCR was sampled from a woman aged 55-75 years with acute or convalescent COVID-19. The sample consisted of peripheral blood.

The CDR3 DNA sequence: TGTGCCAGTAGCGGGGTGAACACCGGGGAGCTGTTTTTT. This encodes CASSGVNTGELFF. This chain connects TRBV6-6 to TRBJ2-2; 8 bases are shared with TRBD2. CDR3 length equals 13 residues. Trimming took 9 bases from V and 1 from J; bases not matched to a gene: 1. Germline V gene sequence: CDR1 MNHNY, CDR2 SVGAGI (reference sequence).